This T cell receptor beta chain is from a study of technical replicates of blood from a handful of donors. Germline CDR1 reads SEHNR; CDR2 reads FQNEAQ (reference sequence). J lost 4 bases, V lost 11 bases, and 23 bases had no gene match. The CDR3 has 18 amino acids. Produced via immunoSEQ multiplex PCR; TCRdb's table is partial and in-frame only. The data hold tens of thousands of clones, with 85% to 95% observed a single time. Sequenced sample: T cells isolated from PBMCs. The chain carries TRBV7-9 and TRBJ1-1, with 9 bases fitting TRBD1. This TCR was recovered from a human donor in good health. The CDR3 DNA reads TGTGCCCCCAGGGGCCCACTGGACAGGGGTTGGATTTGCACTGAAGCTTTCTTT. Translating gives CAPRGPLDRGWICTEAFF. Variable domain in full (rest from reference TRBV7-9 and TRBJ1-1): DTGVSQNPRHKITKRGQNVTFRCDPISEHNRLYWYRQTLGQGPEFLTYFQNEAQLEKSRLLSDRFSAERPKGSFSTLEIQRTEQGDSAMYLCAPRGPLDRGWICTEAFFGQGTRLTVV.